The 9 T cell receptor beta chains listed next were all sequenced from one sample in a study of Ad26.COV2.S vaccination and SARS-CoV-2 variants. Profiled with immunoSEQ multiplex PCR; TCRdb holds only in-frame clones, not every one. The sample consists of about 330,000 clones, 85% to 90% of them appearing once. Treatment in this sample: 15 to 20 received Ad26.COV2.S at low or high dose, single or two shots; roughly five received placebo; per-sample allocation not given. All samples were drawn on day 63, counting from the first vaccine or placebo injection. Sample: peripheral blood, taken in a trial of Ad26.COV2.S vaccine versus placebo. The origin of the receptors is a person between 18 and 59 years old who received the Ad26.COV2.S COVID-19 vaccine or a placebo.

The chain joins TRBV5-1 to TRBJ2-5; TRBD1 agrees at 7 bases. Germline CDR1 reads SGHRS; CDR2 reads YFSETQ. The V segment lost 3 bases and the J segment 3 bases; nucleotides outside the gene matches: 14. CDR3 size: 17 residues. The CDR3 sequence is CASSSTRRDSIKETQYF. DNA of the CDR3: TGCGCCAGCAGCTCTACCCGCCGGGACAGTATCAAAGAGACCCAGTACTTC.

The V call is TRBV5-6, the J call TRBJ1-2, with a weak D call TRBD1 (6 bases). Germline V gives CDR1 SGHDT, CDR2 YYEEEE. V gave up 4 bases and J gave up 6 bases, with 25 bases separating them. This CDR3 region has 17 residues. The CDR3 sequence: CASSLQRTRRDTHGYTF. CDR3 nucleotide sequence: TGTGCCAGCAGCCTACAAAGAACGAGACGGGACACCCATGGCTACACCTTC.

This chain uses TRBV30 with TRBJ2-6; maybe TRBD1 (6 bases). Germline values: CDR1 GTSNPN, CDR2 SVGIG (reference sequence). V lost 2 bases and J 0 bases, leaving 8 bases between the germline ends. The CDR3 has 15 amino acids. The CDR3 DNA reads as TGTGCCTGGAGTAAGGGGGTCTCTGGGGCCAACGTCCTGACTTTC. This codes for CAWSKGVSGANVLTF.

The rearrangement joins TRBV5-1 to TRBJ1-2; a possible D gene is TRBD1 (5 bases). Trimming left V 4 bases short and J 4 bases short, with 11 bases between. Germline V gives CDR1 SGHRS, CDR2 YFSETQ. The CDR3 contains 13 residues. CDR3 in amino acids: CASSGGKSYGYTF. The CDR3 nucleotides read TGCGCCAGCAGCGGGGGGAAGAGCTATGGCTACACCTTC. The full variable domain, completed using reference TRBV5-1 and TRBJ1-2, is KAGVTQTPRYLIKTRGQQVTLSCSPISGHRSVSWYQQTPGQGLQFLFEYFSETQRNKGNFPGRFSGRQFSNSRSEMNVSTLELGDSALYLCASSGGKSYGYTFGSGTRLTVV.

The chain is built from TRBV3-1 (or the pseudogene TRBV3-2) and TRBJ1-2, with a possible D match to TRBD1 (5 bases). V was cut by 2 bases and J by 6 bases, with 16 bases left in between. This CDR3 is built from 15 residues. The germline V gene has CDR1 LGHDT and CDR2 YNNKEL (reference sequence). CDR3: CASSQPRGSGDGYTF. The DNA of the CDR3 is TGTGCCAGCAGCCAACCCCGGGGGTCGGGCGATGGCTACACCTTC.

This chain links TRBV18 with TRBJ1-1, with D possibly being TRBD1 (5 bases). The CDR3 has 15 residues. The V end was cut by 0 bases, the J end by 5 bases, with 13 bases between. Germline-derived CDR1 and CDR2 are KGHSH and LQKENI. The CDR3 nucleotides are TGTGCCAGCTCACCACCGTTCGGGGCGGCGACTGAAGCTTTCTTT. Amino acids: CASSPPFGAATEAFF. Variable domain in full (rest from reference TRBV18 and TRBJ1-1): NAGVMQNPRHLVRRRGQEARLRCSPMKGHSHVYWYRQLPEEGLKFMVYLQKENIIDESGMPKERFSAEFPKEGPSILRIQQVVRGDSAAYFCASSPPFGAATEAFFGQGTRLTVV.

V gene TRBV28 combines with J gene TRBJ1-3; maybe TRBD1 (6 bases). The V and J ends lost 5 bases and 0 bases respectively, with 14 bases between them. Germline V gives CDR1 MDHEN, CDR2 SYDVKM. This CDR3 is built from 16 residues. For the CDR3, the DNA is TGTGCCAGCAGTCCCCTCGCGGACAGCTCTGGAAACACCATATATTTT. This encodes CASSPLADSSGNTIYF.

The chain combines TRBV19 with TRBJ1-1, with 8 bases identical to TRBD1. The length of the CDR3 is 14 residues. V shed 5 bases and J 5 bases; nucleotides not matched to a gene: 7. CDR1 and CDR2 (germline): LNHDA, SQIVND (reference sequence). The CDR3 here is CASSLQGVSTEAFF. The CDR3 DNA reads as TGTGCCAGTAGTTTACAGGGGGTGAGTACTGAAGCTTTCTTT.

The chain recombines TRBV29-1 with TRBJ2-5; D ambiguous. Germline CDR1 is SQVTM and CDR2 is ANQGSEA. V was trimmed by 2 bases and J by 3 bases, leaving 7 bases between them. The CDR3 is 12 residues long. The CDR3 protein is CSVEWFEETQYF. DNA of the CDR3: TGCAGCGTTGAATGGTTTGAAGAGACCCAGTACTTC.